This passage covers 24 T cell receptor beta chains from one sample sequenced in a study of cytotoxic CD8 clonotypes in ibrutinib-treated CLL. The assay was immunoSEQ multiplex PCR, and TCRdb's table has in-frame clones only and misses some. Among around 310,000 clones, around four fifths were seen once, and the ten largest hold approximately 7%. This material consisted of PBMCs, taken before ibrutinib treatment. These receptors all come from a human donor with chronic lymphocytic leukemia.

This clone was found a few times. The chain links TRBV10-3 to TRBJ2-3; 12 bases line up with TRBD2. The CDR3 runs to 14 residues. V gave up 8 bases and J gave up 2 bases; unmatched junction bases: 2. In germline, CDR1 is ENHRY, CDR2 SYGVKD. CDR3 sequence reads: CAISSGRATDTQYF. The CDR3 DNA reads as TGTGCCATCTCTAGCGGGAGGGCCACAGATACGCAGTATTTT.

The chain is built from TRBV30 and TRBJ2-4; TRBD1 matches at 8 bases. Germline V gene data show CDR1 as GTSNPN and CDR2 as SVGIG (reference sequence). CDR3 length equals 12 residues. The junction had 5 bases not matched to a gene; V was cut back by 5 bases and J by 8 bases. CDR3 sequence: CAWANRGDIQYF. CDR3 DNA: TGTGCCTGGGCGAACAGGGGGGACATTCAGTACTTC.

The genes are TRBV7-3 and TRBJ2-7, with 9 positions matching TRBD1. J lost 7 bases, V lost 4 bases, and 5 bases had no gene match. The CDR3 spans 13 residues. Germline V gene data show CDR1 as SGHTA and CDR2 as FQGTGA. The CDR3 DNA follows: TGTGCCAGCAGCTACACGACAGGGGGTGAGCAGTACTTC. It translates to CASSYTTGGEQYF. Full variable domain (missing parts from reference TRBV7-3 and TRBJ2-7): GAGVSQTPSNKVTEKGKYVELRCDPISGHTALYWYRQSLGQGPEFLIYFQGTGAADDSGLPNDRFFAVRPEGSVSTLKIQRTERGDSAVYLCASSYTTGGEQYFGPGTRLTVT.

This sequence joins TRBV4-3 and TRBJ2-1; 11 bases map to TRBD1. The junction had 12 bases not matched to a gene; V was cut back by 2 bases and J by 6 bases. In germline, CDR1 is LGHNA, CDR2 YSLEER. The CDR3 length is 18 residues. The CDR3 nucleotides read TGCGCCAGCAGCCAACGAGGGAGTGGGACAGGGGGTGGCAATGAGCAGTTCTTC. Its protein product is CASSQRGSGTGGGNEQFF.

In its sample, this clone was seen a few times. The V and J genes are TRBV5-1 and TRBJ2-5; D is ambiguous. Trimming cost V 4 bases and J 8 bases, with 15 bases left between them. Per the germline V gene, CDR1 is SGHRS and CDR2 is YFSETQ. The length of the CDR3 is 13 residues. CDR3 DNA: TGCGCCAGCAGCCCGACTCCCGCCGGAACCCAGTACTTC. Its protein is CASSPTPAGTQYF.

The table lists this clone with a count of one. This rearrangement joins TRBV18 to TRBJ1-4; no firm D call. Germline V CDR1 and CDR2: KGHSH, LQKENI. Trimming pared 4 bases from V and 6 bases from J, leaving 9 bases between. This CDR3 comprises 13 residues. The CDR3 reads CASSLGIDEKLFF. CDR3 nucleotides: TGTGCCAGCTCACTGGGGATTGATGAAAAACTGTTTTTT.

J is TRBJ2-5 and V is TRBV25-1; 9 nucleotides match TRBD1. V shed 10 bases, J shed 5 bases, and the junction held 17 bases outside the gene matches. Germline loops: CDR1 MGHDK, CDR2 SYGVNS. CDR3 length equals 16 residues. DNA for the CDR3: TGTGCCACCCTACCTCCATACACAGGGGGCGGCGAGACCCAGTACTTC. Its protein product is CATLPPYTGGGETQYF.

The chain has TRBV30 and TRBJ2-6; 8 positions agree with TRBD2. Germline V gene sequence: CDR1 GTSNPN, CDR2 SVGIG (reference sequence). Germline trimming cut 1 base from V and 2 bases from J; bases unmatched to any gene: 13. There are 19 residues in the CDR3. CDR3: CAWSGNPGGWLAGANVLTF. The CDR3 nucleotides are TGTGCCTGGAGTGGCAACCCGGGGGGGTGGCTTGCTGGGGCCAACGTCCTGACTTTC.

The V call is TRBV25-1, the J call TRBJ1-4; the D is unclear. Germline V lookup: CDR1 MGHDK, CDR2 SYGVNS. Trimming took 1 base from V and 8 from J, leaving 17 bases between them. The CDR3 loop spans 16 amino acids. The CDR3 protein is CASSEWMGVGREKLFF. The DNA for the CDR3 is TGTGCCAGCAGTGAATGGATGGGAGTTGGGCGGGAAAAACTGTTTTTT. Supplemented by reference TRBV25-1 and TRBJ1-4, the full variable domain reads EADIYQTPRYLVIGTGKKITLECSQTMGHDKMYWYQQDPGMELHLIHYSYGVNSTEKGDLSSESTVSRIRTEHFPLTLESARPSHTSQYLCASSEWMGVGREKLFFGSGTQLSVL.

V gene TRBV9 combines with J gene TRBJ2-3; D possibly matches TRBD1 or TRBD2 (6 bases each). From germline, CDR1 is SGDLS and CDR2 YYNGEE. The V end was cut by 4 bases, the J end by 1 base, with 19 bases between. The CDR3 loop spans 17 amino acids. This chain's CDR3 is CASSSTLGGSGTDTQYF. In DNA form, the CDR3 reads TGTGCCAGCAGCTCCACCCTCGGGGGCTCCGGCACAGATACGCAGTATTTT.

The CDR3 sequence: CASRGLGRSLEAFF. CDR3 nucleotides: TGTGCCAGCAGAGGTTTGGGACGGAGCCTAGAAGCTTTCTTT. This rearrangement joins TRBV5-6 to TRBJ1-1; TRBD1 might be the D (5 bases). The CDR3 is 14 amino acids. CDR1 and CDR2 from the germline V gene are SGHDT and YYEEEE. V lost 5 bases and J lost 8, with 19 bases in between.

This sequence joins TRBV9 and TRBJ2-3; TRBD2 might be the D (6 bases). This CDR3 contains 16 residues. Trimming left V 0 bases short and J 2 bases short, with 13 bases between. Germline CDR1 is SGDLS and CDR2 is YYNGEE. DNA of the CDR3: TGTGCCAGCAGCGTAGTGGGGGGAGGCCTCACAGATACGCAGTATTTT. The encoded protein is CASSVVGGGLTDTQYF.

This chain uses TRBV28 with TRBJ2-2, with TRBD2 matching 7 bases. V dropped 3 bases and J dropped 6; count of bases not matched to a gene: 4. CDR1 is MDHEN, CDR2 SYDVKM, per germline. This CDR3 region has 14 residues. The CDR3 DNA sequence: TGTGCCAGCAGTTTGGCGGGAGCTGCCGGGGAGCTGTTTTTT. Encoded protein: CASSLAGAAGELFF.

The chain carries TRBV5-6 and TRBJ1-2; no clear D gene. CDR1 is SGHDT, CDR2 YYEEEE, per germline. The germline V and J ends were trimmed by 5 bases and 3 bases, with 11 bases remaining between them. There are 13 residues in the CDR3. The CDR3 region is CASSREVDYGYTF. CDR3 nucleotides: TGTGCCAGCAGTCGGGAGGTTGACTATGGCTACACCTTC.

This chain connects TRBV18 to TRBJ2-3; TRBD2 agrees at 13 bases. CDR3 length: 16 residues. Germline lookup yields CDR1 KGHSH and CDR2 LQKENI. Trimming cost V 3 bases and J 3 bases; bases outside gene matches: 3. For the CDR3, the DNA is TGTGCCAGCTCACCCCGGACTAGCGGGAGTACAGATACGCAGTATTTT. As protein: CASSPRTSGSTDTQYF.

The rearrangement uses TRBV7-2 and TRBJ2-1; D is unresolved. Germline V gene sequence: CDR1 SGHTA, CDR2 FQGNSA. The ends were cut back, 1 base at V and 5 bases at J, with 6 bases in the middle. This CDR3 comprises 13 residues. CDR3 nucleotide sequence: TGTGCCAGCAGCTTAGGGAACAACAATGAGCAGTTCTTC. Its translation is CASSLGNNNEQFF.

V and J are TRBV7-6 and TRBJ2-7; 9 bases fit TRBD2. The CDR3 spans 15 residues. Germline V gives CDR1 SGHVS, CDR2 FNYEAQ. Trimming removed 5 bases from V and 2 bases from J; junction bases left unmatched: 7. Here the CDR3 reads CASSITSGLPYEQYF. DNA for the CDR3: TGTGCCAGCAGCATAACTAGCGGGCTCCCCTACGAGCAGTACTTC. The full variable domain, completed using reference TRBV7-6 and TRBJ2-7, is GAGVSQSPRYKVTKRGQDVALRCDPISGHVSLYWYRQALGQGPEFLTYFNYEAQQDKSGLPNDRFSAERPEGSISTLTIQRTEQRDSAMYRCASSITSGLPYEQYFGPGTRLTVT.

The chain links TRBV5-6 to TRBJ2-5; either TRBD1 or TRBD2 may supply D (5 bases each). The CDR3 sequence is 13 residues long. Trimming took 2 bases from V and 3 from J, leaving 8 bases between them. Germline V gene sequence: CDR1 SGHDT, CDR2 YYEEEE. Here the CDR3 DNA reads TGTGCCAGCAGCTTCGGGACGGAAGAGACCCAGTACTTC. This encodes CASSFGTEETQYF.

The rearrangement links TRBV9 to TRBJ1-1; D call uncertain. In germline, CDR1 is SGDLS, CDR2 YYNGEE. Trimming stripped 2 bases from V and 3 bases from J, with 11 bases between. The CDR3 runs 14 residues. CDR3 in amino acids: CASSVTLEDTEAFF. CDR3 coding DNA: TGTGCCAGCAGCGTTACTCTTGAGGACACTGAAGCTTTCTTT. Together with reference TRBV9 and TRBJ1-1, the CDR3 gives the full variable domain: DSGVTQTPKHLITATGQRVTLRCSPRSGDLSVYWYQQSLDQGLQFLIQYYNGEERAKGNILERFSAQQFPDLHSELNLSSLELGDSALYFCASSVTLEDTEAFFGQGTRLTVV.

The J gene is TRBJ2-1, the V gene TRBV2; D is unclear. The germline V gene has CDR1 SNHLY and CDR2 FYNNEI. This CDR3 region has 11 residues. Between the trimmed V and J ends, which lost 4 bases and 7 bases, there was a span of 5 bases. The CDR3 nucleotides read TGTGCCAGCAGTGTTCAAAATGAGCAGTTCTTC. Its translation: CASSVQNEQFF.

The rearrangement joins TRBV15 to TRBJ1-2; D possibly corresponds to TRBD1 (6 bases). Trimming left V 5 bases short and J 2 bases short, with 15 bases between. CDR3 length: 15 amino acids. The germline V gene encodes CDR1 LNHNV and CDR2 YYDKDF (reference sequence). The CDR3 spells CATSARTTGNYGYTF. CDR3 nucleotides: TGTGCCACCAGCGCTCGAACCACAGGGAACTATGGCTACACCTTC. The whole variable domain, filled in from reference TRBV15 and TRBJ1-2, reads DAMVIQNPRYQVTQFGKPVTLSCSQTLNHNVMYWYQQKSSQAPKLLFHYYDKDFNNEADTPDNFQSRRPNTSFCFLDIRSPGLGDTAMYLCATSARTTGNYGYTFGSGTRLTVV.

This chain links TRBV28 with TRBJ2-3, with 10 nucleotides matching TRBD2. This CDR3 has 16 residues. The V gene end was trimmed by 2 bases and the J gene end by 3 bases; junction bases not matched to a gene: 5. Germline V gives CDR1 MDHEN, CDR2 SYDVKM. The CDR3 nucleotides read TGTGCCAGCAGTTTACCGGCTAGCGGGAGAACAGATACGCAGTATTTT. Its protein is CASSLPASGRTDTQYF.

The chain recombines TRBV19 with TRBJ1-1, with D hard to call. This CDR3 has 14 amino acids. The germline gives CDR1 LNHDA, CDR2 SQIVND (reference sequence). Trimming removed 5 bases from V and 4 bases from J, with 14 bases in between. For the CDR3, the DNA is TGTGCCAGTAGTTTCCTGGGGTATCGCACTGAAGCTTTCTTT. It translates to CASSFLGYRTEAFF.

The CDR3 protein is CASQGGGANVLTF. The CDR3 nucleotides are TGTGCCAGCCAGGGAGGTGGGGCCAACGTCCTGACTTTC. This rearrangement joins TRBV6-5 to TRBJ2-6, with D perhaps TRBD2 (6 bases). Germline assignment: CDR1 MNHEY and CDR2 SVGAGI. The CDR3 extends over 13 amino acids. The germline V and J ends were trimmed by 8 bases and 3 bases, with 8 bases remaining between them.